These 14 T cell receptor beta chains were all obtained from the same sample, sequenced in a study of blood T cell repertoires in COVID-19. Clones were sequenced by immunoSEQ multiplex PCR, and TCRdb holds only the in-frame ones, with some missing. The table has approximately 210,000 clones, around 95% seen once. The specimen was peripheral blood. These TCRs come from a man aged 30 to 45 with COVID-19, enrolled during active disease.

This clone was observed a single time. This chain links TRBV12-5 with TRBJ1-1; 7 positions agree with TRBD1. The CDR3 contains 13 residues. The germline gives CDR1 LGHNT, CDR2 FRNRAP. The J segment lost 11 bases and the V segment lost 7 bases, leaving 13 bases of the junction unmatched. CDR3 sequence: CASAPSTGSKAFF. The CDR3, as DNA: TGTGCTAGTGCCCCCTCGACAGGGTCTAAGGCTTTCTTT.

DNA for the CDR3: TGTGCCAGCAGCCAAGGACAGGGGTCGGGGAATTTTGGAAACACCATATATTTT. Translated, it gives CASSQGQGSGNFGNTIYF. The rearrangement uses TRBV3-1 (or the pseudogene TRBV3-2) and TRBJ1-3; TRBD1 matches at 8 bases. V was pared by 1 base and J by 3 bases, with 11 bases of the junction left unmatched. The CDR3 runs 18 residues. Germline-derived CDR1 and CDR2 are LGHDT and YNNKEL (reference sequence).

The sample holds a few counts of this clone. The CDR3 DNA reads as TGTGCCAGCAGCGTGGGACAGGGGGACTATGGCTACACCTTC. Encoded protein: CASSVGQGDYGYTF. The V call is TRBV9, the J call TRBJ1-2, with 11 bases matching TRBD1. The trim removed 2 bases at V and 3 bases at J, leaving 0 bases unmatched. CDR1 and CDR2 (germline): SGDLS, YYNGEE. The CDR3 consists of 14 residues.

The J gene is TRBJ1-5, the V gene TRBV19, with no clear D. The CDR3 consists of 15 residues. With 4 bases removed from V and 4 bases from J, the gap between germline ends came to 14 bases. In germline, CDR1 is LNHDA, CDR2 SQIVND (reference sequence). The DNA of the CDR3 is TGTGCCAGTAGTACCCCCGGTGGAGGGAATCAGCCCCAGCATTTT. It codes for CASSTPGGGNQPQHF. The full variable domain, with the rest looked up from reference TRBV19 and TRBJ1-5, is DGGITQSPKYLFRKEGQNVTLSCEQNLNHDAMYWYRQDPGQGLRLIYYSQIVNDFQKGDIAEGYSVSREKKESFPLTVTSAQKNPTAFYLCASSTPGGGNQPQHFGDGTRLSIL.

The rearrangement joins TRBV6-5 to TRBJ2-7; tentative D call: TRBD2 (6 bases). The germline V and J ends were trimmed by 0 bases and 0 bases, with 12 bases remaining between them. The CDR3 sequence is 16 residues long. The germline gives CDR1 MNHEY, CDR2 SVGAGI. In DNA form, the CDR3 reads TGTGCCAGCAGTTACTCCCATGGAGGGAGCTCCTACGAGCAGTACTTC. This sequence encodes CASSYSHGGSSYEQYF.

The V call is TRBV4-1, the J call TRBJ1-2; possible D gene TRBD1, 5 bases. Germline assignment: CDR1 MGHRA and CDR2 YSYEKL. This CDR3 spans 15 amino acids. The germline V and J ends were trimmed by 1 base and 10 bases, with 19 bases remaining between them. The CDR3 spells CASSQVPGLEAPYTF. The CDR3 DNA reads TGCGCCAGCAGCCAAGTCCCGGGACTCGAGGCTCCCTACACCTTC.

The chain couples TRBV6-5 to TRBJ1-5; TRBD1 matches 8 bases. V dropped 7 bases and J dropped 3; count of bases not matched to a gene: 5. Germline CDR1 reads MNHEY; CDR2 reads SVGAGI. The CDR3 length is 14 residues. CDR3: CASNPTGVNQPQHF. The CDR3 nucleotides read TGTGCCAGCAACCCGACAGGGGTCAATCAGCCCCAGCATTTT.

This sequence joins TRBV4-1 and TRBJ2-2; D possibly corresponds to TRBD1 (5 bases). CDR3 length equals 17 residues. CDR1 and CDR2 from the germline V gene are MGHRA and YSYEKL. The V end was cut by 0 bases, the J end by 1 base, with 12 bases between. The chain's CDR3 is CASSQDNRQGNTGELFF. As DNA, the CDR3 is TGCGCCAGCAGCCAAGATAATAGGCAGGGGAACACCGGGGAGCTGTTTTTT.

The rearrangement links TRBV29-1 to TRBJ2-1; 9 nucleotides match TRBD1. Looked up from germline, CDR1 is SQVTM and CDR2 is ANQGSEA. The CDR3 is made up of 15 amino acids. The trim removed 1 base at V and 4 bases at J, leaving 5 bases unmatched. CDR3 protein: CSVEGGQGLYNEQFF. The CDR3, as DNA: TGCAGCGTTGAAGGGGGACAGGGCTTGTACAATGAGCAGTTCTTC.

The chain employs TRBV7-2 and TRBJ1-2; a weak D match, TRBD1 (6 bases). Germline CDR1 reads SGHTA; CDR2 reads FQGNSA. Between the trimmed V and J ends, which lost 0 bases and 8 bases, there was a span of 16 bases. The CDR3 runs 15 residues. The DNA of the CDR3 is TGTGCCAGCAGCTTAGCGCCACACAGGGCTAACGGCTACACCTTC. Its translation is CASSLAPHRANGYTF.

J is TRBJ1-2 and V is TRBV27; D is uncertain. The CDR3 is made up of 14 amino acids. The V gene lost 6 bases and the J gene lost 7 bases, with 18 bases spanning the gap. Germline CDR1 and CDR2: MNHEY and SMNVEV (reference sequence). The CDR3 loop reads CASSIGLLSSGYTF. CDR3 DNA sequence: TGTGCCAGCAGCATAGGACTACTCAGCTCTGGCTACACCTTC.

The chain joins TRBV5-1 to TRBJ1-2, with unresolved D. The ends were cut back, 0 bases at V and 2 bases at J, with 2 bases in the middle. The CDR3 loop spans 12 amino acids. Germline CDR1 is SGHRS and CDR2 is YFSETQ. The CDR3 reads CASSLVNYGYTF. The CDR3 bases are TGCGCCAGCAGCTTGGTAAACTATGGCTACACCTTC.

This rearrangement joins TRBV20-1 to TRBJ1-5; possible D gene TRBD1, 5 bases. Trimming pared 3 bases from V and 2 bases from J, leaving 8 bases between. This CDR3 comprises 13 residues. Germline CDR1 is DFQATT and CDR2 is SNEGSKA (reference sequence). CDR3 coding DNA: TGCAGTGCTAGTTGGGGGGGCAATCAGCCCCAGCATTTT. Translation gives CSASWGGNQPQHF.

The chain links TRBV11-2 to TRBJ2-7; tentatively, D is TRBD2 (7 bases). CDR3 size: 17 residues. Trimming cost V 0 bases and J 4 bases, with 19 bases left between them. Germline V CDR1 and CDR2: SGHAT, FQNNGV. CDR3 region: CASSLDLPGGPPYEQYF. CDR3 DNA: TGTGCCAGCAGCTTAGATCTGCCCGGGGGGCCCCCTTACGAGCAGTACTTC.